This TCR beta chain is from a study of blood T cells in healthy people across ages (dated by TCRdb to the mid-2010s). Background on the whole study: Template switching captured roughly one uniquely barcoded TCR beta cDNA molecule per two T cells in model experiments. To track age-related changes in TCR beta repertoire diversity, the study relied on deep sequencing normalized with unique cDNA molecular identifiers. The donors were divided into four age groups: young (average around 16 years), middle-aged (around 41), aged (roughly 66) and long-lived (roughly 82). Donors of different ages were randomly distributed across sequencing lanes to avoid experimental bias. Two additional independent replicas of 1 million unique cDNA reads from the same blood draw were analyzed for two donors (one aged 18 to 30 and one aged 80 or older). The full study reports these points: The percentage of naive T cells measured by flow cytometry correlated strongly with observed TCR beta diversity. Conclusive comparison of naive and antigen-experienced compartments was prevented by the profiling of bulk unsorted PBMCs. As age increased, observed TCR beta diversity per million T cells dropped in a roughly linear way, and a significant reduction was already evident by age about 40. Because the CMV infection status of the donors was unknown, age-related changes in expanded clonotypes may potentially have been confounded. Total diversity estimates from one million sequenced T cells were considered lower bounds and underestimates. The long-lived group showed more naive CD4+ T cells, fewer expanded clones and increased TCR diversity than the aged group, suggesting age selection.

Systemically healthy Caucasian individuals from Russia, over 30 in total and aged about 6 to 100 years, were included as donors. Each donor gave 9.5 to 10 milliliters of peripheral blood, drawn into EDTA-treated Vacutainer tubes. PBMCs were isolated by Ficoll-Paque density-gradient centrifugation, with at least 6 million obtained per sample. Total RNA was extracted from PBMCs with Trizol reagent, with at least 5 micrograms obtained per sample. Naive CD45RAhigh/CD27high T cell percentages were measured by flow cytometry on a PBMC aliquot from every donor. A word on this clonotype: Its antigen is unknown. It has no much larger one-base neighbor in the sample; base qualities were not kept.

Taken from the germline V gene, the CDR1 and CDR2 loops are SNHLY and FYNNEI. Inclusive of the bounding cysteine and phenylalanine, the CDR3 is 16 residues long. Just CDR3 DNA is preserved here, 48 bases in frame from base 1. V drops 4 bases and J drops 0 bases, leaving 10 bases in between. The library was built by means of 5' RACE. Sequencing took place on an Illumina HiSeq 2500. A second PCR of roughly 6 to 12 cycles was run with a J-beta primer mix and a sample-barcoded 5' primer. A template-switch 5' adaptor carrying 12 random nucleotides introduced a unique molecular identifier onto each TCR beta cDNA molecule. At least 2.5 million CDR3-containing paired-end reads were obtained from each sample. The Mint cDNA synthesis kit, primed by a TRBC-specific oligonucleotide, was used to synthesize first-strand cDNA from all RNA. Following uracil-DNA glycosylase treatment, all cDNA underwent a first 18-cycle PCR with the universal primers M1SS and BC2_uni_R. In the authors' own workflow: Normalization of each sample was performed by random selection of 1 million high-quality reads, each carrying a distinct molecular identifier. Instead of being binned into consensus sequences, reads that shared molecular identifiers were thrown out. MiTCR, set to a Q25 quality threshold and the strictest error-elimination algorithm, was used for CDR3 identification, clonotype clustering and error correction. A nonparametric unseen species model with Euler transformation was used to estimate a lower bound on total TCR beta diversity. The public sequencing data were trimmed at Q25 with fastp and processed into clonotypes with MiXCR by TCRdb, which kept only in-frame beta chains. Duplicate CDR3 protein sequences are folded into a single record with the most common DNA and genes. The authors' filters were not applied to this entry. The table for this sample lists some 750,000 distinct CDR3 sequences; 20% to 25% of them were counted only once. The ten largest clones add up to 22% of the sample.

Sequencing was done on a sample of blood. The chain is assembled from TRBV2 and TRBJ1-6; 6 matching bases give a weak D call of TRBD1. This sequence was found in a man between 65 and 79 years old in good health. For the CDR3, the sequence is CASSGGLSSYNSPLHF. The DNA sequence is TGTGCCAGCAGTGGGGGGCTCAGCTCCTATAATTCACCCCTCCACTTT.